This T cell receptor (beta chain) originates from a study of blood T cells in healthy people across ages (dated by TCRdb to between 2014 and 2017). Notes on the research overall: In model experiments, roughly one uniquely barcoded TCR beta cDNA molecule per two T cells was captured by template switching. Age-related changes in TCR beta repertoire diversity were measured in the study by deep sequencing normalized with unique cDNA molecular identifiers. Donors were grouped into four age groups: young (average 16 years), middle-aged (about 40), aged (over 55) and long-lived (just over 80). To avoid experimental bias, donors of different ages were distributed randomly across sequencing lanes. The study analyzed two additional independent replicas of 1 million unique cDNA reads from the same blood draw for two donors, one aged 18 to 30 and one aged 80 or older.

Here is what the overall study found, with its caveats: Observed TCR beta diversity correlated strongly with the percentage of naive T cells measured by flow cytometry. Because the CMV infection status of the donors was unknown, age-related changes in expanded clonotypes may potentially have been confounded. Observed TCR beta diversity per million T cells fell roughly linearly with age, and a significant reduction was already apparent by age about 43. Compared with the aged group, the long-lived group had more naive CD4+ T cells, fewer expanded clones and increased TCR diversity, suggesting age selection. Because profiling used bulk unsorted PBMCs, naive and antigen-experienced compartments could not be compared conclusively. Total diversity estimates from one million sequenced T cells were considered lower bounds and underestimates.

Trimming removed 1 base from V and 6 bases from J, leaving 12 bases between the germline ends. In the germline V gene, CDR1 corresponds to LGHNA and CDR2 to YSLEER. The cysteine opens and the phenylalanine closes a CDR3 of 14 amino acids. Just the 42-base CDR3 DNA is kept, in frame starting at base 1. The donors were roughly 40 Caucasian individuals from Russia, aged roughly 6 to 90 years, who were systemically healthy. Ten milliliters of peripheral blood were drawn from each donor into EDTA-treated Vacutainer tubes. Ficoll-Paque density-gradient centrifugation was used to isolate PBMCs, with at least 6.5 million per sample. Total RNA was extracted from PBMCs with Trizol reagent, with at least 5 micrograms obtained per sample. Naive CD45RAhigh/CD27high T cell percentages were measured by flow cytometry on a PBMC aliquot from every donor. Of note for this clonotype: The clone's antigen remains unknown. No base quality information exists; no much larger clone differs at one position.

Preparation of the library involved 5' RACE. The sequencer listed for this sample is Illumina HiSeq 2500. A second PCR of roughly 7 to 11 cycles was performed with a sample-barcoded 5' primer and a J-beta primer mix. Each TCR beta cDNA molecule received a unique molecular identifier from a template-switch 5' adaptor carrying 12 random nucleotides. At least 2.5 million CDR3-containing paired-end reads were obtained from each sample. The Mint cDNA synthesis kit, primed by a TRBC-specific oligonucleotide, was used to synthesize first-strand cDNA from all RNA. All cDNA was treated with uracil-DNA glycosylase and then went through a first 18-cycle PCR with the universal primers M1SS and BC2_uni_R. For the original study's pipeline: For normalization, 1 million high-quality reads were randomly selected from each sample, with every read carrying a distinct molecular identifier. Reads sharing molecular identifiers were discarded rather than binned into consensus sequences. MiTCR, with a Q25 quality threshold and the strictest error-elimination algorithm, was used for CDR3 identification, clonotype clustering and error correction. A nonparametric unseen species model with Euler transformation was used to estimate a lower bound on total TCR beta diversity. Starting from the raw public reads, TCRdb applied fastp trimming at Q25, assembled clones with MiXCR and retained in-frame beta chains. Each CDR3 protein appears once, grouped with its most common genes and DNA. These V and J calls derive from TCRdb rather than the authors' analysis. This sample holds fewer than 900,000 distinct CDR3 sequences; 45% to 50% were observed only once. Clones ranked in the top ten supply 25% to 35% of the sample.

The clonotype was recovered from a woman in her sixties or seventies in good health. The chain is made from TRBV4-3 and TRBJ1-1, with the D gene too uncertain to name. The sequenced material came from blood. The CDR3 region: CASSQAGNRPEAFF. The sequenced DNA: TGCGCCAGCAGCCAAGCTGGCAATAGGCCTGAAGCTTTCTTT.